The 17 T cell receptor beta chains given below trace back to one sample, sequenced in a study of cytomegalovirus exposure and HLA in healthy donors. Use of 60 Vbeta and 13 Jbeta primers characterized the PCR. Sequencing used immunoSEQ multiplex PCR; TCRdb keeps in-frame clones, though not all of them. The data show over 130,000 clones, 70% to 80% seen once. The sample was PBMCs. The origin of the receptors is a woman aged 35 to 49 in good health and CMV-seropositive.

V usage is TRBV4-2 and J usage is TRBJ2-1, with 7 positions matching TRBD1. The CDR3 has 17 residues. Per germline, CDR1 LGHNA and CDR2 YNFKEQ. V lost 1 base to trimming and J lost 0 bases; unmatched junction nucleotides: 6. CDR3 loop: CASSQGTGISSYNEQFF. The DNA for the CDR3 is TGTGCCAGCAGCCAAGGGACAGGTATAAGCTCCTACAATGAGCAGTTCTTC.

The DNA of the CDR3 is TGTGCCAGTAGTAAGGGGGTCATTCAGTACTTC. Its protein product is CASSKGVIQYF. The rearrangement uses TRBV19 and TRBJ2-4; TRBD1 is a possible D gene (6 bases). The CDR3 runs to 11 residues. V shed 4 bases and J shed 9 bases, with 7 bases lying between them. The V gene's germline CDR1 is LNHDA and CDR2 SQIVND (reference sequence).

The chain uses TRBV18 and TRBJ1-2; maybe TRBD1 (6 bases). This CDR3 region has 15 residues. In germline, CDR1 is KGHSH, CDR2 LQKENI. V was shortened by 2 bases and J by 4 bases, with 14 bases between the two germline ends. The CDR3 DNA sequence: TGTGCCAGCTCACCAAGAGACCAGGGGATCTATGGCTACACCTTC. Protein: CASSPRDQGIYGYTF.

This sequence joins TRBV5-6 and TRBJ1-2; D unresolved. CDR3 length equals 14 residues. The ends were cut back, 0 bases at V and 4 bases at J, with 10 bases in the middle. Germline CDR1 and CDR2: SGHDT and YYEEEE. CDR3 in DNA: TGTGCCAGCAGCTTGGGGTCAGTTCTCTATGGCTACACCTTC. Its translation: CASSLGSVLYGYTF.

The CDR3 region has the DNA TGCGCCAGCAGCTCTCCTAGCGGGAGGGCCTACGAGCAGTACTTC. Residues: CASSSPSGRAYEQYF. This chain joins TRBV5-1 and TRBJ2-7; TRBD2 matches 12 bases. Germline CDR1 and CDR2: SGHRS and YFSETQ. This CDR3 contains 15 residues. Unmatched junction bases numbered 3, after V lost 3 bases and J lost 2 bases.

This chain joins TRBV25-1 and TRBJ2-3; 9 nucleotides align to TRBD2. The CDR3 has 15 residues. Germline loops: CDR1 MGHDK, CDR2 SYGVNS. After removal of 4 bases from V and 5 bases from J, the junction contained 7 bases not matched to a gene. CDR3 coding DNA: TGTGCCAGCAGTGGGGTAGCGGGAGAGGTAGATACGCAGTATTTT. This encodes CASSGVAGEVDTQYF.

In this sample, this clone turned up a few times. The CDR3 region is CASSFSGRDTGELFF. The CDR3 DNA follows: TGTGCCAGCAGCTTTAGTGGTCGGGACACCGGGGAGCTGTTTTTT. V is TRBV5-4 and J is TRBJ2-2; D is ambiguous. There are 15 residues in the CDR3. Germline lookup yields CDR1 SGHNT and CDR2 YYREEE (reference sequence). V dropped 2 bases and J dropped 3 bases, with 11 bases sitting between them.

The V call is TRBV29-1, the J call TRBJ2-7; possibly TRBD2 for D (6 bases). Germline V gene lookup returns CDR1 SQVTM and CDR2 ANQGSEA. The V end lost 3 bases, the J end lost 7 bases, and 19 bases lay between the germline ends. The CDR3 is made up of 14 amino acids. Here the CDR3 reads CSVELTQGGEEQYF. Written as DNA, the CDR3 is TGCAGCGTTGAGTTAACCCAGGGAGGAGAAGAGCAGTACTTC.

The J gene is TRBJ2-5, the V gene TRBV18, with 9 nucleotides matching TRBD1. CDR1 is KGHSH, CDR2 LQKENI, per germline. V gave up 2 bases and J gave up 5 bases; unmatched junction bases: 0. The CDR3 runs 13 residues. CDR3: CASSPGTGETQYF. The DNA of the CDR3 is TGTGCCAGCTCACCAGGGACAGGGGAGACCCAGTACTTC.

The CDR3, as DNA: TGTGCCAGCAGTGAAACCCTAGCGGGAGGGGGAGATACGCAGTATTTT. Translating gives CASSETLAGGGDTQYF. The chain joins TRBV6-1 to TRBJ2-3; 12 bases line up with TRBD2. Trimming cost V 2 bases and J 5 bases; bases outside gene matches: 5. Germline V lookup: CDR1 MNHNS, CDR2 SASEGT. The CDR3 totals 16 residues.

The chain recombines TRBV2 with TRBJ1-1; a weak D match, TRBD1 (6 bases). Germline CDR1 SNHLY, CDR2 FYNNEI. This CDR3 is built from 13 residues. Trimming shortened V by 4 bases and J by 2 bases, and 8 bases separated the two germline ends. The CDR3 spells CASSGTANTEAFF. For the CDR3, the DNA is TGTGCCAGCAGTGGGACAGCAAACACTGAAGCTTTCTTT.

This chain joins TRBV5-4 and TRBJ2-7; TRBD1 agrees at 7 bases. This CDR3 is 12 amino acids long. V trimming: 4 bases; J trimming: 5 bases; junction bases outside the gene matches: 3. Germline-derived CDR1 and CDR2 are SGHNT and YYREEE (reference sequence). CDR3 protein: CASSRTGDEQYF. The CDR3, as DNA: TGTGCCAGCAGCCGAACAGGGGACGAGCAGTACTTC. Complete variable domain (other parts from reference TRBV5-4 and TRBJ2-7): ETGVTQSPTHLIKTRGQQVTLRCSSQSGHNTVSWYQQALGQGPQFIFQYYREEENGRGNFPPRFSGLQFPNYSSELNVNALELDDSALYLCASSRTGDEQYFGPGTRLTVT.

This chain connects TRBV18 to TRBJ1-4; 8 bases align to TRBD1. Germline CDR1 and CDR2: KGHSH and LQKENI. The CDR3 covers 13 residues. V dropped 8 bases and J dropped 4; count of bases not matched to a gene: 3. The CDR3 is CASRDRRNEKLFF. The CDR3 region has the DNA TGTGCCAGCCGGGACAGGCGTAATGAAAAACTGTTTTTT.

This chain links TRBV29-1 with TRBJ2-5, with TRBD1 matching 7 bases. Near its end, the DNA agrees better with TRBJ2-7, so the J call may be wrong. The CDR3 runs to 14 residues. Germline V CDR1 and CDR2: SQVTM, ANQGSEA. The CDR3 reads CSAAPVDREHEQYF. The CDR3 nucleotides read TGCAGCGCCGCCCCCGTTGACAGGGAACACGAGCAGTACTTC.

V usage is TRBV7-9 and J usage is TRBJ2-1, with TRBD2 matching over 10 bases. Germline CDR1 reads SEHNR; CDR2 reads FQNEAQ (reference sequence). This CDR3 region has 15 residues. The J segment lost 7 bases and the V segment lost 4 bases, leaving 7 bases of the junction unmatched. CDR3: CASSSSGRVTNEQFF. CDR3 DNA sequence: TGTGCCAGCAGCTCTAGCGGGAGAGTGACTAATGAGCAGTTCTTC.

The CDR3 reads CASSSGLAGVEQFF. As DNA, the CDR3 is TGCGCCAGCAGCTCGGGACTAGCGGGAGTTGAGCAGTTCTTC. The J gene is TRBJ2-1, the V gene TRBV5-1; 14 bases match TRBD2. Germline V gene sequence: CDR1 SGHRS, CDR2 YFSETQ. The CDR3 has 14 residues. V shed 3 bases and J 9 bases; nucleotides not matched to a gene: 2.

This clone was observed once. The chain has TRBV30 and TRBJ1-5; perhaps TRBD1 as D (6 bases). Germline loops: CDR1 GTSNPN, CDR2 SVGIG (reference sequence). The germline V and J ends were trimmed by 1 base and 6 bases, with 13 bases remaining between them. CDR3 length equals 14 residues. DNA of the CDR3: TGTGCCTGGAGTGCGTTCAGGGGCTTTCAGCCCCAGCATTTT. This translates into CAWSAFRGFQPQHF.